Listed here are 19 T cell receptor beta chains from one sample, sequenced in a study of human T cells and chemical hapten exposure. TCRdb fed the 5' RACE reads into MiXCR, producing one record per CDR3 protein. The sample holds roughly 81,000 distinct CDR3 sequences, about 8.4% seen once. Total RNA extraction was carried out from unfractionated whole blood. These receptors all stem from a male donor in good health.

The chain is built from TRBV2 and TRBJ2-2, with 7 bases lining up with TRBD2. This CDR3 spans 17 amino acids. With V trimmed by 0 bases and J by 1 base, 5 bases remained unmatched. Looked up from germline, CDR1 is SNHLY and CDR2 is FYNNEI. The CDR3 DNA reads TGTGCCAGCAGTGAAGCGCGCGGCGGGAGGAACACCGGGGAGCTGTTTTTT. Translated: CASSEARGGRNTGELFF.

This clonotype showed up just a few times. The chain has TRBV25-1 and TRBJ2-3, with 8 bases lining up with TRBD1. The ends lost 7 bases at V and 2 bases at J; junction bases unmatched: 8. The CDR3 totals 15 residues. CDR1 and CDR2 from the germline V gene are MGHDK and SYGVNS. CDR3 loop: CASTGQGGPTDTQYF. CDR3 coding DNA: TGTGCCAGCACCGGACAGGGTGGCCCCACAGATACGCAGTATTTT.

This clonotype was observed a few times. CDR3 residues: CATSRLETQGAREQYF. CDR3 DNA sequence: TGTGCCACCAGCAGGCTGGAGACACAGGGGGCGAGGGAGCAGTACTTC. The chain recombines TRBV15 with TRBJ2-7, with 9 nucleotides matching TRBD1. The CDR3 length is 16 residues. Germline CDR1 and CDR2: LNHNV and YYDKDF (reference sequence). V lost 3 bases, J lost 7 bases, and 13 bases stayed unmatched.

This clonotype was detected ten times or more. The chain couples TRBV7-6 to TRBJ2-3; 7 positions match TRBD2. The CDR3 loop spans 14 amino acids. V trimming: 5 bases; J trimming: 2 bases; junction bases outside the gene matches: 4. Germline V gene sequence: CDR1 SGHVS, CDR2 FNYEAQ. Here the CDR3 DNA reads TGTGCCAGCAGCCTGGGACTAAACACAGATACGCAGTATTTT. As protein: CASSLGLNTDTQYF.

The rearrangement uses TRBV27 and TRBJ1-3; TRBD1 aligns across 8 bases. Trimming cost V 6 bases and J 0 bases; bases outside gene matches: 4. The CDR3 sequence is 15 residues long. In germline, CDR1 is MNHEY, CDR2 SMNVEV (reference sequence). The CDR3 region has the DNA TGTGCCAGCAGAGCCGGGACAGGCTCTGGAAACACCATATATTTT. Its protein product is CASRAGTGSGNTIYF.

The chain has TRBV7-2 and TRBJ2-3; 10 bases align to TRBD2. The CDR3 extends over 15 amino acids. Germline-derived CDR1 and CDR2 are SGHTA and FQGNSA. V shed 5 bases and J 0 bases; nucleotides not matched to a gene: 2. CDR3 DNA sequence: TGTGCCAGCAGCCCGACTAGCGGGAGCACAGATACGCAGTATTTT. Translation: CASSPTSGSTDTQYF.

This chain links TRBV5-6 with TRBJ1-5; 8 nucleotides align to TRBD1. The CDR3 has 15 residues. The V segment lost 0 bases and the J segment 6 bases; nucleotides outside the gene matches: 5. Germline-derived CDR1 and CDR2 are SGHDT and YYEEEE. The CDR3 here is CASSLGTGLRQPQHF. For the CDR3, the DNA is TGTGCCAGCAGCTTGGGGACAGGGTTGCGTCAGCCCCAGCATTTT.

This clonotype was seen more than once but under ten times. The chain uses TRBV7-9 and TRBJ2-1; 7 bases are shared with TRBD1. J was trimmed by 5 bases and V by 6 bases; bases with no gene match: 1. There are 12 residues in the CDR3. The V gene's germline CDR1 is SEHNR and CDR2 FQNEAQ (reference sequence). This CDR3 reads CASRGQNNEQFF. In nucleotides, the CDR3 is TGTGCCAGCAGGGGACAGAACAATGAGCAGTTCTTC.

The rearrangement links TRBV4-2 to TRBJ2-1; TRBD1 matches 10 bases. V trimming: 0 bases; J trimming: 4 bases; junction bases outside the gene matches: 3. Germline values: CDR1 LGHNA, CDR2 YNFKEQ. This CDR3 has 16 amino acids. CDR3 loop: CASSQDGTGVYNEQFF. Written as DNA, the CDR3 is TGTGCCAGCAGCCAAGACGGGACAGGGGTTTACAATGAGCAGTTCTTC.

The chain uses TRBV5-5 and TRBJ2-5, with 11 bases lining up with TRBD1. This CDR3 comprises 15 residues. Germline V CDR1 and CDR2: SGHKS, YYEKEE (reference sequence). V lost 3 bases, J lost 4 bases, and 5 bases stayed unmatched. CDR3 loop: CASSWGDRGVETQYF. In nucleotides, the CDR3 is TGTGCCAGCAGCTGGGGGGACAGGGGGGTAGAGACCCAGTACTTC.

This clonotype was seen many times. The chain carries TRBV20-1 and TRBJ1-6; 7 positions agree with TRBD1. With V trimmed by 4 bases and J by 7 bases, 4 bases remained unmatched. CDR1 DFQATT and CDR2 SNEGSKA come from the germline V gene (reference sequence). This CDR3 contains 13 residues. The CDR3 is CSAKDRENSPLHF. The CDR3 DNA reads TGCAGTGCTAAAGACAGGGAGAATTCACCCCTCCACTTT.

This clonotype was seen at least ten times. In DNA, the CDR3 is TGCAGTGCTGTCCCTAGCGGGAGGGCCCTAGAGACCCAGTACTTC. The encoded protein is CSAVPSGRALETQYF. The rearrangement links TRBV20-1 to TRBJ2-5; 12 bases are shared with TRBD2. This CDR3 is 15 amino acids long. After removal of 5 bases from V and 4 bases from J, the junction contained 8 bases not matched to a gene. The germline V gene has CDR1 DFQATT and CDR2 SNEGSKA (reference sequence).

The rearrangement uses TRBV4-3 and TRBJ1-5; D possibly corresponds to TRBD1 (5 bases). The CDR3 is 13 amino acids. The germline V gene encodes CDR1 LGHNA and CDR2 YSLEER. Trimming stripped 2 bases from V and 4 bases from J, with 6 bases between. The CDR3 nucleotides read TGCGCCAGCAGCCAACCAGGGAATCAGCCCCAGCATTTT. Translated: CASSQPGNQPQHF.

This clonotype was detected ten times or more. The chain has TRBV10-2 and TRBJ1-5, with unresolved D. V was cut by 4 bases and J by 0 bases, with 10 bases left in between. The CDR3 loop spans 15 amino acids. Germline CDR1 and CDR2: WSHSY and SAAADI. This chain's CDR3 is CASSGRRDSNQPQHF. The CDR3 DNA reads as TGCGCCAGCAGTGGACGTCGGGATAGCAATCAGCCCCAGCATTTT.

This clonotype appeared a few times. The V gene is TRBV29-1, the J gene TRBJ2-1; D is perhaps TRBD1 (6 bases). From germline, CDR1 is SQVTM and CDR2 ANQGSEA. The CDR3 sequence is 11 residues long. V lost 5 bases and J lost 6, with 8 bases in between. The CDR3 sequence: CSVRTVNEQFF. The DNA for the CDR3 is TGCAGCGTTAGGACAGTCAATGAGCAGTTCTTC.

This clonotype was counted many times. V usage is TRBV9 and J usage is TRBJ1-1; D is undetermined. Germline-derived CDR1 and CDR2 are SGDLS and YYNGEE. V dropped 0 bases and J dropped 1 base, with 10 bases sitting between them. This CDR3 has 15 amino acids. The CDR3 nucleotides read TGTGCCAGCAGCGTAGTAGGCCATGGGAACACTGAAGCTTTCTTT. Its protein is CASSVVGHGNTEAFF.

The chain links TRBV4-3 to TRBJ1-2; 7 bases line up with TRBD1. Germline-derived CDR1 and CDR2 are LGHNA and YSLEER. The V gene end was trimmed by 0 bases and the J gene end by 5 bases; junction bases not matched to a gene: 6. CDR3 length: 15 residues. In DNA form, the CDR3 reads TGCGCCAGCAGCCAAGATGGGGAGGGGGCTTATGGCTACACCTTC. It specifies CASSQDGEGAYGYTF.

A few counts support this clonotype. The CDR3 here is CATRSGTIHGYTF. The CDR3 DNA reads TGTGCCACCAGATCAGGGACGATCCATGGCTACACCTTC. The chain couples TRBV27 to TRBJ1-2; a possible D gene is TRBD1 (5 bases). The CDR3 length is 13 residues. The V gene's germline CDR1 is MNHEY and CDR2 SMNVEV (reference sequence). Trimming stripped 10 bases from V and 6 bases from J, with 18 bases between.

This sequence joins TRBV10-2 and TRBJ2-1, with TRBD2 matching 11 bases. CDR1 WSHSY and CDR2 SAAADI come from the germline V gene. V was clipped by 11 bases and J by 9 bases; unmatched bases: 15. The CDR3 is 15 amino acids. CDR3 nucleotide sequence: TGCGCCGTCCGGCCCGGGACTAGCGGTTGGGGTGAGCAGTTCTTC. The encoded protein is CAVRPGTSGWGEQFF.